These T cell receptor beta chains were read from a single sample in a study of OX40 agonist ivuxolimab in advanced cancers. The assay was immunoSEQ multiplex PCR, and TCRdb's table has in-frame clones only and misses some. The table has approximately 99,000 clones, 91% seen once. The sample consisted of CD4+ or CD8+ T cells sorted from blood, taken in a trial of the OX40 agonist ivuxolimab. The receptors were gathered from an adult with an advanced solid tumor such as melanoma, head and neck, liver or kidney cancer. Both conserved end residues are part of each CDR3. Fields, in order: J gene, D gene, CDR3 length, clone size, V gene, CDR3 DNA, CDR3 protein. D genes are given only for firm matches. Clone size is given for some rows only: seen once, a few or many times, or a class if the clone is expanded.

j_call: TRBJ1-1
d_call: TRBD1
cdr3_length: 13
clone_size: -
v_call: TRBV6-5
cdr3_nt: TGTGCCAGCAGAAAGAGGGGGCTCACTGAAGCTTTCTTT
cdr3_aa: CASRKRGLTEAFF

j_call: TRBJ1-1
d_call: -
cdr3_length: 13
clone_size: -
v_call: TRBV15
cdr3_nt: TGTGCCACCAGCACCTTTCGGGGCACTGAAGCTTTCTTT
cdr3_aa: CATSTFRGTEAFF

j_call: TRBJ2-1
d_call: TRBD2
cdr3_length: 13
clone_size: -
v_call: TRBV5-1
cdr3_nt: TGCGCCAGTAGCGGGGGCTTCTACAATGAGCAGTTCTTC
cdr3_aa: CASSGGFYNEQFF

j_call: TRBJ2-5
d_call: -
cdr3_length: 16
clone_size: -
v_call: TRBV10-1
cdr3_nt: TGCGCCAGCAGTGATATGCGGGGATTGGCGCAAGAGACCCAGTACTTC
cdr3_aa: CASSDMRGLAQETQYF

j_call: TRBJ1-1
d_call: TRBD1
cdr3_length: 19
clone_size: -
v_call: TRBV11-2
cdr3_nt: TGTGCCAGCAGCCGAGGCCTGCCCGGGACAGGGGGGGTTAACACTGAAGCTTTCTTT
cdr3_aa: CASSRGLPGTGGVNTEAFF

j_call: TRBJ2-1
d_call: -
cdr3_length: 13
clone_size: -
v_call: TRBV30
cdr3_nt: TGTGCCTGGAGTCCAGGTACCTACAATGAGCAGTTCTTC
cdr3_aa: CAWSPGTYNEQFF

j_call: TRBJ1-5
d_call: -
cdr3_length: 14
clone_size: -
v_call: TRBV6-6
cdr3_nt: TGTGCCAGCAGTGGCGCGGGAAGCAATCAGCCCCAGCATTTT
cdr3_aa: CASSGAGSNQPQHF

j_call: TRBJ1-5
d_call: TRBD1
cdr3_length: 16
clone_size: -
v_call: TRBV19
cdr3_nt: TGTGCCAGTAGTATCCAGGGGGGCATGCGCGATCAGCCCCAGCATTTT
cdr3_aa: CASSIQGGMRDQPQHF

j_call: TRBJ2-7
d_call: -
cdr3_length: 15
clone_size: -
v_call: TRBV7-9
cdr3_nt: TGTGCCAGCAGCTTAAGTTATCCCGTCTCCTACGAGCAGTACTTC
cdr3_aa: CASSLSYPVSYEQYF

j_call: TRBJ1-1
d_call: TRBD1
cdr3_length: 16
clone_size: medium-sized
v_call: TRBV30
cdr3_nt: TGTGCCTGGACCGGGTCGGGGACAGGGGCCAACACTGAAGCTTTCTTT
cdr3_aa: CAWTGSGTGANTEAFF

j_call: TRBJ2-6
d_call: -
cdr3_length: 15
clone_size: -
v_call: TRBV6-5
cdr3_nt: TGTGCCAGCAGTTACAGCTGGTCTGGGGCCAACGTCCTGACTTTC
cdr3_aa: CASSYSWSGANVLTF

j_call: TRBJ2-1
d_call: TRBD2
cdr3_length: 18
clone_size: few
v_call: TRBV4-2
cdr3_nt: TGTGCCAGCAGCCGGCGGGGAGGGGCTGAGGCGGGCCACAATGAGCAGTTCTTC
cdr3_aa: CASSRRGGAEAGHNEQFF

j_call: TRBJ1-1
d_call: TRBD1
cdr3_length: 15
clone_size: -
v_call: TRBV9
cdr3_nt: TGTGCCAGCAGCGTAGGACAGGGGAGGGACACTGAAGCTTTCTTT
cdr3_aa: CASSVGQGRDTEAFF

j_call: TRBJ1-1
d_call: -
cdr3_length: 16
clone_size: -
v_call: TRBV9
cdr3_nt: TGTGCCAGCAGCGTAGGACAGTCGGCCATGAACACTGAAGCTTTCTTT
cdr3_aa: CASSVGQSAMNTEAFF

j_call: TRBJ1-5
d_call: TRBD1
cdr3_length: 14
clone_size: -
v_call: TRBV11-3
cdr3_nt: TGTGCCAGCAGCCGGACAGGGGGAGATCAGCCCCAGCATTTT
cdr3_aa: CASSRTGGDQPQHF

j_call: TRBJ2-3
d_call: -
cdr3_length: 13
clone_size: -
v_call: TRBV6-5
cdr3_nt: TGTGCCAGCAGTTATCTAGGGGCAGATACGCAGTATTTT
cdr3_aa: CASSYLGADTQYF

j_call: TRBJ2-4
d_call: -
cdr3_length: 14
clone_size: -
v_call: TRBV4-1
cdr3_nt: TGCGCCAGCAGCCCTCGACAGTTTAGAGACATTCAGTACTTC
cdr3_aa: CASSPRQFRDIQYF

j_call: TRBJ2-3
d_call: TRBD1
cdr3_length: 13
clone_size: -
v_call: TRBV10-1
cdr3_nt: TGCGCCAGCAGTTCCACAGGGGTGGATACGCAGTATTTT
cdr3_aa: CASSSTGVDTQYF

j_call: TRBJ2-3
d_call: -
cdr3_length: 15
clone_size: -
v_call: TRBV7-2
cdr3_nt: TGTGCCAGCAGCTTTAACAGCGCGCGGGGAGATACGCAGTATTTT
cdr3_aa: CASSFNSARGDTQYF

j_call: TRBJ2-5
d_call: -
cdr3_length: 13
clone_size: -
v_call: TRBV7-3
cdr3_nt: TGTGCCAGCAGCTCGGGGACCCAAGAGACCCAGTACTTC
cdr3_aa: CASSSGTQETQYF

j_call: TRBJ2-7
d_call: -
cdr3_length: 12
clone_size: -
v_call: TRBV5-1
cdr3_nt: TGCGCCAGCAGCTTCGGGGAGTACGAGCAGTACTTC
cdr3_aa: CASSFGEYEQYF

j_call: TRBJ1-2
d_call: -
cdr3_length: 13
clone_size: -
v_call: TRBV6-5
cdr3_nt: TGTGCCAGCAGTTACTCAGAGGGTTATGGCTACACCTTC
cdr3_aa: CASSYSEGYGYTF

j_call: TRBJ2-3
d_call: TRBD2
cdr3_length: 16
clone_size: -
v_call: TRBV7-7
cdr3_nt: TGTGCTAGCAGCTTAAAAGGTAGCGGGGGTACAGATACGCAGTATTTT
cdr3_aa: CASSLKGSGGTDTQYF

j_call: TRBJ2-5
d_call: -
cdr3_length: 13
clone_size: -
v_call: TRBV27
cdr3_nt: TGTGCCAGCAGTTTTCGGGAGCGGGAGACCCAGTACTTC
cdr3_aa: CASSFRERETQYF

j_call: TRBJ1-3
d_call: -
cdr3_length: 18
clone_size: -
v_call: TRBV27
cdr3_nt: TGTGCCAGCAGTCCGCTACGACCCCAGGGTTCCGCTGGAAACACCATATATTTT
cdr3_aa: CASSPLRPQGSAGNTIYF

j_call: TRBJ2-2
d_call: -
cdr3_length: 16
clone_size: -
v_call: TRBV7-3
cdr3_nt: TGTGCCAGCAGCTCGGGACTTACCGCGAACACCGGGGAGCTGTTTTTT
cdr3_aa: CASSSGLTANTGELFF

j_call: TRBJ1-6
d_call: TRBD1
cdr3_length: 14
clone_size: -
v_call: TRBV6-5
cdr3_nt: TGTGCCAGCAACCGGGACAGGGGGGATTCACCCCTCCACTTT
cdr3_aa: CASNRDRGDSPLHF

j_call: TRBJ1-2
d_call: TRBD1
cdr3_length: 13
clone_size: -
v_call: TRBV7-9
cdr3_nt: TGTGCCAGCAGATACACAGGGGAAGGGGGCTACACCTTC
cdr3_aa: CASRYTGEGGYTF

j_call: TRBJ2-7
d_call: -
cdr3_length: 14
clone_size: -
v_call: TRBV7-3
cdr3_nt: TGTGCCAGCAGCTTCCTACAGGGCCCCTACGAGCAGTACTTC
cdr3_aa: CASSFLQGPYEQYF

j_call: TRBJ1-1
d_call: -
cdr3_length: 12
clone_size: -
v_call: TRBV19
cdr3_nt: TGTGCCAGTAAAGGTACGGACACTGAAGCTTTCTTT
cdr3_aa: CASKGTDTEAFF

j_call: TRBJ1-1
d_call: TRBD1
cdr3_length: 15
clone_size: -
v_call: TRBV7-2
cdr3_nt: TGTGCCAGCAGCTGGGGGACAGGTTGGGGCACTGAAGCTTTCTTT
cdr3_aa: CASSWGTGWGTEAFF

j_call: TRBJ2-1
d_call: TRBD1
cdr3_length: 16
clone_size: -
v_call: TRBV30
cdr3_nt: TGTGCCTGGAGTCCTCGGGACAGGGGTTCCCGCAATGAGCAGTTCTTC
cdr3_aa: CAWSPRDRGSRNEQFF

j_call: TRBJ2-1
d_call: TRBD2
cdr3_length: 15
clone_size: -
v_call: TRBV10-3
cdr3_nt: TGTGCCATCAGATTCAGCGGGAGTTCCTACAATGAGCAGTTCTTC
cdr3_aa: CAIRFSGSSYNEQFF

j_call: TRBJ2-1
d_call: -
cdr3_length: 12
clone_size: -
v_call: TRBV5-1
cdr3_nt: TGCGCCAGCAGCTTCCTAGGCGATGAGCAGTTCTTC
cdr3_aa: CASSFLGDEQFF

j_call: TRBJ2-7
d_call: TRBD1
cdr3_length: 15
clone_size: -
v_call: TRBV5-1
cdr3_nt: TGCGCCAGCAGCTGGCAGACAGGGGCCTCCTACGAGCAGTACTTC
cdr3_aa: CASSWQTGASYEQYF